A single sample is the source of the 23 T cell receptor beta chains below, sequenced in a study of tumor-infiltrating lymphocytes in primary liver carcinoma. For each extraction, RNA and DNA were obtained together from about 20-30 mg of unsorted bulk tissue. Making TCR beta cDNA involved approximately 510 ng total RNA and a constant-region primer. ARM-PCR, slightly modified, supplied the TCR beta libraries through three nested multiplex PCR rounds. With TRBV1-TRBV30 forward primers and a C-beta reverse primer, the first two PCR rounds were run for roughly 10 cycles each. Each CDR3 protein gets one entry after TCRdb re-called the multiplex PCR reads with MiXCR. Among 25,000 to 35,000 distinct CDR3 sequences listed, 60% to 85% were seen once. The sequencing input was liver tumor tissue from sampling region 5. The subset denotes: tumor region T5, tumor centre. Every receptor here comes from a man between 40 and 49 years old with primary liver carcinoma and hepatitis B virus infection.

Concerning this clonotype itself: Lacking the conserved final phenylalanine or tryptophan, this CDR3 likely reflects a read error. This chain uses TRBV11-1 with TRBJ2-5; the match to TRBD1 covers 7 bases. The CDR3 covers 14 residues. CDR1 and CDR2 (germline): SGHAT, FQDESV (reference sequence). The chain's CDR3 is CVSSGQVDVETQYS. DNA for the CDR3: TGTGTCAGCAGTGGACAGGTGGACGTGGAGACCCAGTACTCC.

This clonotype was detected many times. The CDR3, as DNA: TGTGCCAGCAGTTTAGTTTCAGGGCCCCGGTTCTCGAACATTCAGTACTTC. Protein sequence: CASSLVSGPRFSNIQYF. The V gene is TRBV28, the J gene TRBJ2-4; D is perhaps TRBD1 (5 bases). Looked up from germline, CDR1 is MDHEN and CDR2 is SYDVKM. CDR3 length: 17 amino acids. V lost 2 bases, J lost 7 bases, and 21 bases lay in between.

The V gene is TRBV6-5, the J gene TRBJ1-1, with D unclear. Between the trimmed V and J ends, which lost 4 bases and 2 bases, there was a span of 14 bases. CDR1 is MNHEY, CDR2 SVGAGI, per germline. The CDR3 is 15 residues long. CDR3: CASSFSRHSNTEAFF. The DNA of the CDR3 is TGTGCCAGCAGTTTCTCGAGGCACAGCAACACTGAAGCTTTCTTT.

J is TRBJ2-1 and V is TRBV11-2, with unresolved D. There are 15 residues in the CDR3. Germline values: CDR1 SGHAT, CDR2 FQNNGV. Trimming took off 0 bases at V and 5 bases at J, with 11 bases between the two ends. For the CDR3, the DNA is TGTGCCAGCAGCTTAGACTCTGACTCTCACAATGAGCAGTTCTTC. Its translation is CASSLDSDSHNEQFF.

The rearrangement joins TRBV11-2 to TRBJ2-6; 7 nucleotides line up with TRBD1. V was pared by 5 bases and J by 7 bases, with 20 bases of the junction left unmatched. This CDR3 has 19 residues. Germline values: CDR1 SGHAT, CDR2 FQNNGV. The CDR3 DNA is TGTGCCAGCAGCGAGCCCCCGGGACAGCGGTTATATGGAGCCAACGTCCTGACTTTC. It yields the protein CASSEPPGQRLYGANVLTF.

The V call is TRBV12-3 or TRBV12-4, the J call TRBJ2-5; D possibly corresponds to TRBD2 (6 bases). The CDR3 has 13 residues. Trimming left V 11 bases short and J 7 bases short, with 20 bases between. The CDR3 here is CACSLTVGGTQYF. The CDR3 coding sequence is TGTGCCTGTAGTTTAACGGTCGGGGGGACCCAGTACTTC.

About this clonotype itself: One junction end disagrees with the germline gene, perhaps due to a read error. This chain connects TRBV5-5 to TRBJ2-1, with unresolved D. This CDR3 has 15 amino acids. Germline CDR1 reads SGHKS; CDR2 reads YYEKEE (reference sequence). CDR3 protein: CASSLVPGRYDEQFF. The CDR3, as DNA: TGTGCCAGCAGTTTGGTTCCCGGACGCTACGATGAGCAGTTCTTC.

This chain joins TRBV6-1 and TRBJ2-4; tentative D call: TRBD2 (5 bases). CDR3 length: 13 amino acids. The germline V gene has CDR1 MNHNS and CDR2 SASEGT. Trimming removed 6 bases from V and 5 bases from J, with 11 bases in between. CDR3 nucleotides: TGTGCCAGCAGGAAGCCAGCGGAAAACATTCAGTACTTC. Translating it yields CASRKPAENIQYF.

Worth noting for this clonotype: Since the CDR3 does not end with the conserved phenylalanine or tryptophan, this likely comes from a read error. The genes are TRBV6-6 and TRBJ2-7; 11 nucleotides align to TRBD2. The CDR3 is 18 residues long. V was pared by 7 bases and J by 0 bases, with 14 bases of the junction left unmatched. CDR1 and CDR2 from the germline V gene are MNHNY and SVGAGI (reference sequence). The CDR3 DNA is TGTGCCAGCAATCACGACCCGCTAGCGGGAGGATTCTCCTACGAGCAGTACCTC. Protein sequence: CASNHDPLAGGFSYEQYL.

In the case of this clonotype: At one boundary the junction diverges from the germline segment, which might be a read error. V gene TRBV10-1 combines with J gene TRBJ2-1; the D gene is possibly TRBD2 (6 bases). The germline V gene has CDR1 WNHNN and CDR2 SYGVQD (reference sequence). This CDR3 has 15 residues. This chain's CDR3 is CASSEPDYVYNEQFF. The DNA of the CDR3 is TGCGCCAGCAGTGAGCCGGACTACGTCTACAATGAACAGTTCTTC.

In regard to this clonotype: A junction end diverges from the germline sequence, so it may reflect a read error. The genes are TRBV6-2 or TRBV6-3 and TRBJ2-5; 7 nucleotides line up with TRBD2. The germline V gene has CDR1 MNHEY and CDR2 SVGEGT. The CDR3 is 15 residues long. CDR3 protein: CASVTGGSLGETQYF. In nucleotides, the CDR3 is TGTGCCAGTGTGACTGGCGGGAGCCTTGGAGAGACCCAATACTTC.

Concerning this clonotype itself: One end of the junction does not line up with germline, which may come from a read error. The genes are TRBV10-3 and TRBJ1-1; D not certain. Germline V CDR1 and CDR2: ENHRY, SYGVKD. The CDR3 length is 16 residues. The CDR3 spells CTISEGHATLSTEAFF. CDR3 DNA sequence: TGTACCATCAGTGAGGGTCATGCCACTTTGAGCACTGAAGCTTTCTTT.

This clonotype has just one count. At one end, the junction sequence differs from germline, possibly due to a read error. The chain recombines TRBV6-2 or TRBV6-3 with TRBJ2-2, with TRBD2 matching 7 bases. The CDR3 loop spans 13 amino acids. From germline, CDR1 is MNHEY and CDR2 SVGEGT. CDR3 sequence: CASICFLSGELFF. In DNA, the CDR3 is TGTGCCAGCATTTGCTTCTTAAGCGGGGAGTTGTTTTTT.

On this clonotype: One end of the junction fails to match germline, which may point to a read error. The CDR3 sequence is CVSSGRGFEQYF. DNA for the CDR3: TGTGTCAGCAGTGGGCGGGGATTCGAGCAGTACTTC. The chain links TRBV11-3 to TRBJ2-7, with D maybe TRBD2 (6 bases). This CDR3 is 12 amino acids long. The germline CDR1 and CDR2 sequences are SGHNT and YENEEA.

The V gene is TRBV20-1, the J gene TRBJ2-3; tentative D call: TRBD1 (6 bases). The V gene's germline CDR1 is DFQATT and CDR2 SNEGSKA (reference sequence). The CDR3 is made up of 16 amino acids. The ends were cut back, 6 bases at V and 5 bases at J, with 24 bases in the middle. As DNA, the CDR3 is TGCAGTGCCCTACCCCCGCAGGGGAACGGTCTAGATACGCAGTATTTT. Its translation is CSALPPQGNGLDTQYF.

V is TRBV10-3 and J is TRBJ2-3; maybe TRBD2 (6 bases). The V gene lost 6 bases and the J gene lost 1 base, with 17 bases spanning the gap. The CDR3 contains 16 residues. Germline values: CDR1 ENHRY, CDR2 SYGVKD. CDR3 DNA: TGTGCCATCAGCCTGGACTACCAATGTGGCACAGATACGCAGTATTTT. Its protein product is CAISLDYQCGTDTQYF.

The V and J genes are TRBV4-1 and TRBJ2-1, with D possibly being TRBD1 or TRBD2 (5 bases each). The V end was cut by 1 base, the J end by 7 bases, with 11 bases between. The CDR3 spans 14 residues. Germline V gene data show CDR1 as MGHRA and CDR2 as YSYEKL. DNA of the CDR3: TGCGCCAGCAGCCAAGTTGAGGGGTGGAATGAGCAGTTCTTC. Translation: CASSQVEGWNEQFF.

As regards this clonotype: The junction differs from germline at one of its ends, possibly a read error. This chain joins TRBV6-6 and TRBJ2-3, with TRBD2 identical over 7 bases. The CDR3 runs 15 residues. Germline V gene data show CDR1 as MNHNY and CDR2 as SVGAGI (reference sequence). This CDR3 is CASSPHASGADTQYF. CDR3 bases: TGTGCCAGCAGTCCCCATGCTAGCGGAGCAGATACACAGTATTTT.

As regards this clonotype: One junction end does not reproduce the germline sequence, and a read error may be involved. This sequence joins TRBV11-2 and TRBJ2-7; 7 bases are shared with TRBD2. The CDR3 length is 15 residues. Germline lookup yields CDR1 SGHAT and CDR2 FQNNGV. The DNA for the CDR3 is TGTGTCAGCAGCTTGACTCTCACGGGAGGAGACGAGCAGTACTTC. Residues: CVSSLTLTGGDEQYF. Together with reference TRBV11-2 and TRBJ2-7, the CDR3 gives the full variable domain: EAGVAQSPRYKIIEKRQSVAFWCNPISGHATLYWYQQILGQGPKLLIQFQNNGVVDDSQLPKDRFSAERLKGVDSTLKIQPAKLEDSAVYLCVSSLTLTGGDEQYFGPGTRLTVT.

On this clonotype: The junction shows a germline mismatch at one end, possibly a read error. J is TRBJ2-5 and V is TRBV6-2 or TRBV6-3; 11 bases fit TRBD2. Germline CDR1 reads MNHEY; CDR2 reads SVGEGT. This CDR3 is 17 amino acids long. This chain's CDR3 is CACSPKVAGGPGETQYF. As DNA, the CDR3 is TGTGCCTGCAGTCCAAAAGTAGCGGGAGGGCCGGGTGAGACCCAATACTTC.

For this clonotype: One end of the junction is discordant with germline, which a read error may explain. The V call is TRBV6-6, the J call TRBJ2-3; TRBD2 matches 7 bases. CDR1 MNHNY and CDR2 SVGAGI come from the germline V gene (reference sequence). The CDR3 extends over 17 amino acids. The CDR3 loop is CANSYTSLAEITDAQYF. CDR3 in DNA: TGTGCCAACAGTTACACATCCCTAGCGGAGATCACAGATGCGCAGTATTTT.

As concerns this clonotype: The junction departs from germline at one end; a sequencing error may be responsible. The genes are TRBV11-2 and TRBJ2-1; D possibly matches TRBD1 or TRBD2 (5 bases each). Germline CDR1 SGHAT, CDR2 FQNNGV. CDR3 length: 15 residues. The CDR3 nucleotides are TGTGCAAGCAGCCCCCAGCGGAAGGGGTTGGGTGAGCAGTTCTTC. This sequence encodes CASSPQRKGLGEQFF. Based on the CDR3 plus reference TRBV11-2 and TRBJ2-1, the full variable domain is EAGVAQSPRYKIIEKRQSVAFWCNPISGHATLYWYQQILGQGPKLLIQFQNNGVVDDSQLPKDRFSAERLKGVDSTLKIQPAKLEDSAVYLCASSPQRKGLGEQFFGPGTRLTVL.

This clonotype was recorded a few times. An end of the junction does not agree with germline; a read error may underlie this. This chain joins TRBV10-3 and TRBJ2-5; D possibly corresponds to TRBD2 (6 bases). This CDR3 is built from 14 residues. Germline V CDR1 and CDR2: ENHRY, SYGVKD. DNA of the CDR3: TGTGCCATCAGTCGGGACTTTTTAGGAGAGACCCAATACTTC. Its translation: CAISRDFLGETQYF.